A selection of T cell receptor beta chains follows, all from one sample in a study of control samples from healthy donors and cancer patients. Using immunoSEQ multiplex PCR, the repertoire was profiled, and TCRdb retains in-frame clones only, with some absent. This repertoire shows about 150,000 clones, 90% to 95% found once; its top ten account for less than 0.75%. The sequencing sample was made of blood. All receptors derive from a woman aged 25 to 39 in good health. Both conserved end residues are part of each CDR3. Fields, in order: V gene, D gene, CDR3 length, clone size, J gene, CDR3 protein, CDR3 DNA. A D gene is named only where the DNA matches it firmly. Where a row states a size, it is once, few, many or the class of an expanded clone; other rows omit it.

V: TRBV29-1; D: TRBD2; length: 16; size: .; J: TRBJ2-2; CDR3: CSVAPLAEENTGELFF; DNA: TGCAGCGTCGCACCACTAGCGGAGGAGAACACCGGGGAGCTGTTTTTT
V: TRBV5-1; D: .; length: 14; size: once; J: TRBJ2-5; CDR3: CASSLAGNSETQYF; DNA: TGCGCCAGCAGCTTGGCGGGGAATAGTGAGACCCAGTACTTC
V: TRBV9; D: .; length: 14; size: .; J: TRBJ1-3; CDR3: CASSVRDSGNTIYF; DNA: TGTGCCAGCAGCGTACGGGACTCTGGAAACACCATATATTTT
V: TRBV3-1/TRBV3-2; D: .; length: 13; size: .; J: TRBJ1-5; CDR3: CASSQDGYQPQHF; DNA: TGTGCCAGCAGCCAAGATGGTTATCAGCCCCAGCATTTT
V: TRBV30; D: .; length: 14; size: .; J: TRBJ2-7; CDR3: CAWSTWSPTYEQYF; DNA: TGTGCCTGGAGTACCTGGAGTCCCACCTACGAGCAGTACTTC
V: TRBV4-2; D: .; length: 16; size: .; J: TRBJ1-4; CDR3: CASSQDGIPDLQKLFF; DNA: TGTGCCAGCAGCCAAGATGGGATCCCCGACCTACAAAAACTGTTTTTT
V: TRBV2; D: TRBD1; length: 16; size: .; J: TRBJ1-6; CDR3: CASSERSLGGGSPLHF; DNA: TGTGCCAGCAGTGAAAGGTCCCTAGGGGGCGGCTCACCCCTCCACTTT
V: TRBV19; D: .; length: 14; size: .; J: TRBJ2-7; CDR3: CASSLRDGYYEQYF; DNA: TGTGCCAGTAGTCTCCGGGACGGGTACTACGAGCAGTACTTC
V: TRBV6-5; D: TRBD1; length: 13; size: .; J: TRBJ1-4; CDR3: CASRGQGGEKLFF; DNA: TGTGCCAGCAGAGGACAGGGCGGTGAAAAACTGTTTTTT
V: TRBV7-8; D: .; length: 15; size: .; J: TRBJ1-5; CDR3: CASSSGREGNQPQHF; DNA: TGTGCCAGCAGCTCCGGGAGAGAAGGGAATCAGCCCCAGCATTTT
V: TRBV10-3; D: TRBD1; length: 15; size: .; J: TRBJ2-1; CDR3: CAISSGTGIYNEQFF; DNA: TGTGCCATCAGCTCCGGGACAGGGATTTACAATGAGCAGTTCTTC
V: TRBV28; D: .; length: 14; size: .; J: TRBJ1-3; CDR3: CASSSRLSGNTIYF; DNA: TGTGCCAGCAGTTCCCGCCTCTCTGGAAACACCATATATTTT
V: TRBV27; D: TRBD1; length: 16; size: .; J: TRBJ1-5; CDR3: CASSPLTGEVAQPQHF; DNA: TGTGCCAGCAGTCCCCTGACAGGGGAGGTTGCACAGCCCCAGCATTTT
V: TRBV6-5; D: .; length: 15; size: .; J: TRBJ1-4; CDR3: CASSYSGRLNEKLFF; DNA: TGTGCCAGCAGTTACTCCGGACGGCTTAATGAAAAACTGTTTTTT
V: TRBV30; D: .; length: 17; size: .; J: TRBJ1-6; CDR3: CAWSKGRRALSHPPLHF; DNA: TGTGCCTGGAGTAAAGGTAGAAGAGCCCTCTCCCATCCACCCCTCCACTTT
V: TRBV7-3; D: TRBD2; length: 21; size: .; J: TRBJ2-1; CDR3: CASAPGYSASGKLGTANEQFF; DNA: TGTGCCAGCGCACCGGGTTATTCGGCTAGCGGGAAATTGGGCACGGCAAATGAGCAGTTCTTC
V: TRBV28; D: .; length: 16; size: .; J: TRBJ1-4; CDR3: CASSLGLGGFDEKLFF; DNA: TGTGCCAGCAGTTTGGGGTTGGGGGGGTTTGATGAAAAACTGTTTTTT
V: TRBV7-8; D: .; length: 12; size: .; J: TRBJ1-2; CDR3: CASSGRNYGYTF; DNA: TGTGCCAGCAGCGGTCGCAACTATGGCTACACCTTC
V: TRBV29-1; D: TRBD2; length: 17; size: .; J: TRBJ2-7; CDR3: CSVMTSGTNQGDYEQYF; DNA: TGCAGCGTGATGACTAGCGGGACCAATCAGGGGGACTACGAGCAGTACTTC
V: TRBV2; D: .; length: 13; size: .; J: TRBJ2-3; CDR3: CASRGVRTDTQYF; DNA: TGTGCCAGCAGGGGGGTAAGGACAGATACGCAGTATTTT
V: TRBV19; D: .; length: 15; size: .; J: TRBJ2-2; CDR3: CATRAAGWNTGELFF; DNA: TGTGCCACCCGTGCGGCAGGGTGGAACACCGGGGAGCTGTTTTTT
V: TRBV6-1; D: .; length: 13; size: .; J: TRBJ1-1; CDR3: CASSEQPNTEAFF; DNA: TGTGCCAGCAGTGAACAGCCGAACACTGAAGCTTTCTTT
V: TRBV5-1; D: TRBD2; length: 16; size: .; J: TRBJ2-5; CDR3: CASSLTGLASWETQYF; DNA: TGCGCCAGCAGCTTGACGGGACTAGCTTCATGGGAGACCCAGTACTTC
V: TRBV5-1; D: .; length: 13; size: .; J: TRBJ2-3; CDR3: CASSLAATDTQYF; DNA: TGCGCCAGCAGCTTGGCGGCCACAGATACGCAGTATTTT